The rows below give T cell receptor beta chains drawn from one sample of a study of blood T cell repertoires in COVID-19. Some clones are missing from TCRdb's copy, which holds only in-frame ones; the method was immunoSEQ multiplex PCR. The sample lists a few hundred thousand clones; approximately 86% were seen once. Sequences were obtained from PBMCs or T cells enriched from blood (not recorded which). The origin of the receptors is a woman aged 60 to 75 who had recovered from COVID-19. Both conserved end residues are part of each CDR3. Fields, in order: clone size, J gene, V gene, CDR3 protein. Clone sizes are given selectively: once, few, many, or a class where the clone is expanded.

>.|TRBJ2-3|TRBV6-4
CASSPDRQADTQYF
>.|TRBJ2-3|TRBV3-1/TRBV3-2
CASSLSDTQYF
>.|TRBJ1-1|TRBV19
CASTTWGGAWDTEAFF
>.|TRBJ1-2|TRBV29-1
CSVEERQGWDGYTF
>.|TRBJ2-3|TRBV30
CAWSAPQGLDTDTQYF
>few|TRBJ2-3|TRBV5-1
CASSIAGITDTQYF
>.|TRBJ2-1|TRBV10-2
CASSATPGQGFSYNEQFF
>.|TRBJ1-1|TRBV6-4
CASQGVNTEAFF
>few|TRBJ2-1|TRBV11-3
CASSPRDRGPGNNEQFF
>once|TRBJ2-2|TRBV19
CASSLTGGGELFF
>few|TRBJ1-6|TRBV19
CASTPGTGDSPLHF
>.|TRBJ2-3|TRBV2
CASRGGFADTQYF
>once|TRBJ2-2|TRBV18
CASSPLLTGNTGELFF
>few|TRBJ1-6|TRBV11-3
CASSSGTGATNSPLHF
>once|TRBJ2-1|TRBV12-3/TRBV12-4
CASSYSYNEQFF
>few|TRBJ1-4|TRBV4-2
CASSQGVGSTNEKLFF
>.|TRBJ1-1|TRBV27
CASSLIGTITRSTEAFF
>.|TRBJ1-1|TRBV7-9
CASSSSRTEAFF
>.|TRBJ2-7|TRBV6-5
CASSYSIGVYEQYF
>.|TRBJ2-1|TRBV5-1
CASSLGTSGVPRGNEQFF
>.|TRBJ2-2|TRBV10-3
CAISEWTDRGNTGELFF
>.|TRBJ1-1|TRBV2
CASSPDRGFNTEAFF
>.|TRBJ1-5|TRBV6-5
CASSYGHPNQPQHF
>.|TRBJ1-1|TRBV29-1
CSASPAVNTEAFF
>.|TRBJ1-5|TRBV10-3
CASQEANQPQHF
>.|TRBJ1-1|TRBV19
CASSTWTGGNTEAFF